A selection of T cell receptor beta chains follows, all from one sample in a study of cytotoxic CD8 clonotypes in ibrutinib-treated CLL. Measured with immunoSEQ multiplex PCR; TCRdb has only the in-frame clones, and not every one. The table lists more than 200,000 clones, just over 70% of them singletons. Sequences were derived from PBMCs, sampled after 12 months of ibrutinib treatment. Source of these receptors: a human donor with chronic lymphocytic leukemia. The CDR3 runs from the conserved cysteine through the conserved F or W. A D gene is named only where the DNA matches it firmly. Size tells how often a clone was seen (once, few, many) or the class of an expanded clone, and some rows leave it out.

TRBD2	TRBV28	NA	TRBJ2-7	TGTGCCAGCAGGACTAGCGCCGCTAAGAGGCCCCACGAGCAGTACTTC	CASRTSAAKRPHEQYF
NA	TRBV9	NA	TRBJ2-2	TGTGCCAGCAGCGTAAGGCAGACCGGGGAGCTGTTTTTT	CASSVRQTGELFF
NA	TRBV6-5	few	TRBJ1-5	TGTGCCAGCAGCTACACAGGTTATCAGCCCCAGCATTTT	CASSYTGYQPQHF
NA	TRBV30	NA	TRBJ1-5	TGTGCCTGGAGTCAAAAATTTCAGCCCCAGCATTTT	CAWSQKFQPQHF
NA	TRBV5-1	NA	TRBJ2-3	TGCGCCAGCAGCTTGGAGCTAAGCACAGATACGCAGTATTTT	CASSLELSTDTQYF
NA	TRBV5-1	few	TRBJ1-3	TGCGCCAGCAGCTTGCCGTCCTCTGGAAACACCATATATTTT	CASSLPSSGNTIYF
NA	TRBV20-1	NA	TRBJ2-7	TGCAGTGCTACACCAGCCTACGAGCAGTACTTC	CSATPAYEQYF
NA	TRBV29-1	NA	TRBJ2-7	TGCACCGAATATGGAGGGGGCATTTCCTACGAGCAGTACTTC	CTEYGGGISYEQYF
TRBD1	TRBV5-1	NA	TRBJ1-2	TGCGCCAGCAGCTTTCCACCGGCAGGGGGTAACTATGGCTACACCTTC	CASSFPPAGGNYGYTF
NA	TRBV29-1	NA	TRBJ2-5	TGCAGCGTTGAAGACCGAATAAACCAAGAGACCCAGTACTTC	CSVEDRINQETQYF
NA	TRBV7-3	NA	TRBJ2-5	TGTGCCAGCAGCCCAGGGTGGGGCCGGGAACTCCAAGAGACCCAGTACTTC	CASSPGWGRELQETQYF
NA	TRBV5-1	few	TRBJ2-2	TGCGCCAGCAGCGGACGGACAGCGAACACCGGGGAGCTGTTTTTT	CASSGRTANTGELFF
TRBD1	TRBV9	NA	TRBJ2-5	TGTGCCAGCAGCGAGGGGACCGGGACAGGGTACGAGACCCAGTACTTC	CASSEGTGTGYETQYF